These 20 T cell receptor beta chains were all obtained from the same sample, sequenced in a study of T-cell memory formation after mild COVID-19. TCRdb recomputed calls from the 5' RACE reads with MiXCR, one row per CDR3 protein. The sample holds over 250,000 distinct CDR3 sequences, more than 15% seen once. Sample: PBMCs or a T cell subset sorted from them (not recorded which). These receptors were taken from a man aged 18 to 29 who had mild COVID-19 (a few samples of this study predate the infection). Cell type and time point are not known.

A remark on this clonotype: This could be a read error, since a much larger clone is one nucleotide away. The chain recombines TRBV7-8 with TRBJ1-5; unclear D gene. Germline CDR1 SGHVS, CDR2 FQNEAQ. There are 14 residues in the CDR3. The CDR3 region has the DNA TGTGCCTGCAGCTCGGCGGGTGGGAATCAGCCCCAGCATTTT. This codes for CACSSAGGNQPQHF.

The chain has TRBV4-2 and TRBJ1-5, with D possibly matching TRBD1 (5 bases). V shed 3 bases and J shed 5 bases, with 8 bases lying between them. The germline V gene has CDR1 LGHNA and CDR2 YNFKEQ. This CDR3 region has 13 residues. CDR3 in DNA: TGTGCCAGCAGCCAGGGGGGACATCAGCCCCAGCATTTT. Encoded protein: CASSQGGHQPQHF.

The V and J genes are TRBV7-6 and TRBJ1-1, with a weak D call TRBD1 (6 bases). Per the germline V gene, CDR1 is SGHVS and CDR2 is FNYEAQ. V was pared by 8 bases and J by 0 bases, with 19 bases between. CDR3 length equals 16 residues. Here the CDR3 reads CASFLELRGVNTEAFF. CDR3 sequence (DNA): TGTGCCAGCTTCCTCGAGTTAAGGGGGGTGAACACTGAAGCTTTCTTT.

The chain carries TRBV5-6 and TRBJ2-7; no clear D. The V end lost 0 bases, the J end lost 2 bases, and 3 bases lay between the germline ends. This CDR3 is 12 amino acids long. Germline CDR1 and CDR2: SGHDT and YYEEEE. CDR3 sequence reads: CASSLGAYEQYV. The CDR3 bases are TGTGCCAGCAGCTTGGGCGCCTACGAGCAGTACGTC.

CDR3 nucleotide sequence: TGTGCCAGCAGCTCGCTACAGGGAGCGGGGTCACCCCTCCACTTT. Protein: CASSSLQGAGSPLHF. The chain carries TRBV7-9 and TRBJ1-6, with TRBD1 as a possible D gene (6 bases). The CDR3 length is 15 residues. Germline lookup yields CDR1 SEHNR and CDR2 FQNEAQ (reference sequence). V gave up 4 bases and J gave up 10 bases, with 17 bases separating them.

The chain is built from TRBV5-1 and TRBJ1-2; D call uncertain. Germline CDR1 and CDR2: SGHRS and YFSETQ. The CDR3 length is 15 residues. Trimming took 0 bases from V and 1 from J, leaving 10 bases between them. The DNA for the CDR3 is TGCGCCAGCAGCTTGGCCGGTCTTGGTAACTATGGCTACACCTTC. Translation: CASSLAGLGNYGYTF.

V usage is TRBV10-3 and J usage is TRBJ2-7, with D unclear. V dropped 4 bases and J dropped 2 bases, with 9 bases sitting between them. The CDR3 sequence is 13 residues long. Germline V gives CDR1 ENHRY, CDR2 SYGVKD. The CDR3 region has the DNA TGTGCCATCAGTGTAGGAGAAACCTACGAGCAGTACGTC. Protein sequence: CAISVGETYEQYV.

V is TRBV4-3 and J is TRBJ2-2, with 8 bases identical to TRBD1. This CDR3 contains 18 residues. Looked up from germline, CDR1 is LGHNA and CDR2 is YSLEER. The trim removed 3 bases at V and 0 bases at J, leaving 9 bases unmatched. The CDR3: CASSQELLTGANTGELFF. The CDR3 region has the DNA TGCGCCAGCAGCCAGGAGCTCTTGACAGGGGCGAACACCGGGGAGCTGTTTTTT.

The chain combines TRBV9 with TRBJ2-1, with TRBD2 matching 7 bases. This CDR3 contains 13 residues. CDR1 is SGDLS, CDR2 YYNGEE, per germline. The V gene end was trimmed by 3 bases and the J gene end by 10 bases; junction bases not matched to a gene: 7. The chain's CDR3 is CASSAGLGGEQFF. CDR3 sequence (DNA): TGTGCCAGCAGCGCCGGACTAGGCGGCGAGCAGTTCTTC.

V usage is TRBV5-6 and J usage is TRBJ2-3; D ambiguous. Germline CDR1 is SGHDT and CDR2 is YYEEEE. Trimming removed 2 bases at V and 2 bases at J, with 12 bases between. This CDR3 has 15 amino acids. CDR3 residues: CASSLAQLNTDTQYF. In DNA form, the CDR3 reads TGTGCCAGCAGCTTAGCCCAGCTAAACACAGATACGCAGTATTTT.

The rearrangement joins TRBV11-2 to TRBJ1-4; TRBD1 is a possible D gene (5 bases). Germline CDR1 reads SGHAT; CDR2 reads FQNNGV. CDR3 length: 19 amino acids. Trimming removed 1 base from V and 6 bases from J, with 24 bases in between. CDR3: CASSLGNAHVGGWYEKLFF. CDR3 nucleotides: TGTGCCAGCAGCTTAGGGAACGCGCACGTCGGGGGTTGGTATGAAAAACTGTTTTTT.

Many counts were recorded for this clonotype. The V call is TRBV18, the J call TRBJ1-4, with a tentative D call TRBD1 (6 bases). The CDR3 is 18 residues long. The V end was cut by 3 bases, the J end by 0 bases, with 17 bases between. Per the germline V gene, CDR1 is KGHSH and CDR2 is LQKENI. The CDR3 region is CASSPSVGGVATNEKLFF. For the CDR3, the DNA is TGTGCCAGCTCACCCTCGGTGGGGGGCGTCGCAACTAATGAAAAACTGTTTTTT.

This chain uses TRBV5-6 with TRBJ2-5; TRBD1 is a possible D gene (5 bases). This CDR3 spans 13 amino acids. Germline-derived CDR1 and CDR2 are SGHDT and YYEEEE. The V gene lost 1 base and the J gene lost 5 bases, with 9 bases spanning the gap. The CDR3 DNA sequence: TGTGCCAGCAGCTTGATGGGGCACGAGACCCAGTACTTC. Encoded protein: CASSLMGHETQYF. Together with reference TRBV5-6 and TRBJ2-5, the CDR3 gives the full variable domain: DAGVTQSPTHLIKTRGQQVTLRCSPKSGHDTVSWYQQALGQGPQFIFQYYEEEERQRGNFPDRFSGHQFPNYSSELNVNALLLGDSALYLCASSLMGHETQYFGPGTRLLVL.

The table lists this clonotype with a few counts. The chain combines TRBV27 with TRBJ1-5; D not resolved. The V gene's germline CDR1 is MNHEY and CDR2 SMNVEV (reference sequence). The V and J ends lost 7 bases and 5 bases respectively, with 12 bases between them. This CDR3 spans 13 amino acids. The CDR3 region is CASIFPIHQPQHF. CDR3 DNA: TGTGCCAGCATCTTTCCTATACATCAGCCCCAGCATTTT.

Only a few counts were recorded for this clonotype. The CDR3 coding sequence is TGTGCCAGCAGACCAACAGAGGGGAGTGGGACCCAGTACTTC. Translated: CASRPTEGSGTQYF. V is TRBV5-4 and J is TRBJ2-5; D is tentatively TRBD1 or TRBD2 (5 bases each). The CDR3 runs to 14 residues. Per germline, CDR1 SGHNT and CDR2 YYREEE (reference sequence). The germline V and J ends were trimmed by 5 bases and 7 bases, with 18 bases remaining between them. The whole variable domain, filled in from reference TRBV5-4 and TRBJ2-5, reads ETGVTQSPTHLIKTRGQQVTLRCSSQSGHNTVSWYQQALGQGPQFIFQYYREEENGRGNFPPRFSGLQFPNYSSELNVNALELDDSALYLCASRPTEGSGTQYFGPGTRLLVL.

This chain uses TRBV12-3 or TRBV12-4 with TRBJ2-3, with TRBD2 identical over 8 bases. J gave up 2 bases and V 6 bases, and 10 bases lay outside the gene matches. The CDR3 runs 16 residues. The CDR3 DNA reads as TGTGCCAGCAGACGCAATCCGGGGGGGCTCACAGATACGCAGTATTTT. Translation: CASRRNPGGLTDTQYF.

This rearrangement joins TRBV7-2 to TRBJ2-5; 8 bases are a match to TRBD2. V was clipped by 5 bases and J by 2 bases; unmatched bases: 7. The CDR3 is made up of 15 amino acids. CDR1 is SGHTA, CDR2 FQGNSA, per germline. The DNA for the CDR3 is TGTGCCAGCAGCCTTACTAGCGGACCTCAAGAGACCCAGTACTTC. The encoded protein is CASSLTSGPQETQYF.

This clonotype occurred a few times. The DNA of the CDR3 is TGCGCCAGCAGCTCCGGGACTGCGGCTTTACGCGGGGCTGAAGCTTTCTTT. Residues: CASSSGTAALRGAEAFF. The V and J genes are TRBV5-1 and TRBJ1-1; a weak D match, TRBD1 (5 bases). In germline, CDR1 is SGHRS, CDR2 YFSETQ. CDR3 size: 17 residues. V gave up 3 bases and J gave up 6 bases, with 24 bases separating them.

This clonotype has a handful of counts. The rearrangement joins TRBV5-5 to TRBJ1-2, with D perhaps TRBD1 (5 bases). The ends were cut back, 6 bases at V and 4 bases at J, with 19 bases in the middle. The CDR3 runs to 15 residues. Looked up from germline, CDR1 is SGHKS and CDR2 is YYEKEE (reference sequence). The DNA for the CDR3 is TGTGCCAGCACTCCTACCAAGGGGCGGATCTATGGCTACACCTTC. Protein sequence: CASTPTKGRIYGYTF.

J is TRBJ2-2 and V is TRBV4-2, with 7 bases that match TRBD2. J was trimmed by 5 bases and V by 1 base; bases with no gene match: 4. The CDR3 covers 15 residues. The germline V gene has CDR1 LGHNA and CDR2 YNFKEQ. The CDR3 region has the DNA TGTGCCAGCAGCCAAGTGGGTAGCGGGACCGGGGAGCTGTTTTTT. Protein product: CASSQVGSGTGELFF.